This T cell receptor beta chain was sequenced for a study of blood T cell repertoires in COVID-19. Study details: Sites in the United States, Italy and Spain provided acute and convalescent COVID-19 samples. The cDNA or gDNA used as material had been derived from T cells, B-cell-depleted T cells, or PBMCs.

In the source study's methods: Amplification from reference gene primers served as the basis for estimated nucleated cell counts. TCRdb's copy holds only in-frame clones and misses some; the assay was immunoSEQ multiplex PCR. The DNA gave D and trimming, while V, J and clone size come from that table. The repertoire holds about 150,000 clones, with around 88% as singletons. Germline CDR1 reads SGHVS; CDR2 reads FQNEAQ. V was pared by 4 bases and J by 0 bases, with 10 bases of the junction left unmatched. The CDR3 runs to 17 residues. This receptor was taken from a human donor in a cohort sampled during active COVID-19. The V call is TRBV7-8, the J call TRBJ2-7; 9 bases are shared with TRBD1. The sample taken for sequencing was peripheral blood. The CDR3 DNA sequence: TGTGCCAGCAGCTCAAGCGGACAGGGGAAATTCTCCTACGAGCAGTACTTC. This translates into CASSSSGQGKFSYEQYF. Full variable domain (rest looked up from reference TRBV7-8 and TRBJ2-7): GAGVSQSPRYKVAKRGQDVALRCDPISGHVSLFWYQQALGQGPEFLTYFQNEAQLDKSGLPSDRFFAERPEGSVSTLKIQRTQQEDSAVYLCASSSSGQGKFSYEQYFGPGTRLTVT.